The text below deals with one T cell receptor (beta chain). Its antigen remains unidentified. The sample is drawn from a study of shared clonotypes between healthy human individuals. Study-level results: Clonotypes that were shared across a few donors made up about 4.5% of naive CD4 clonotypes.

CD8 cells classed as naive were CD45RO-negative and positively selected for CCR7, excluding terminally differentiated effector memory CD45RA+ cells. Healthy HIV-negative adults without recent acute infections or vaccinations served as donors. The CDR3 has 17 amino acids. After removal of 8 bases from V and 4 bases from J, the junction contained 13 bases not matched to a gene. Per the germline V gene, CDR1 is SNHLY and CDR2 is FYNNEI. Assay: immunoSEQ multiplex PCR; the TCRdb copy retains only in-frame clones and omits some. The data show over 800,000 clones, with over 90% seen just once and around 24% held by the top ten.

Sequenced input: naive CD8+ T cells sorted from blood. The gene calls are TRBV2 and TRBJ1-4; 10 bases agree with TRBD1. This TCR was recovered from a young man in good health. The CDR3 DNA follows: TGTGCCAGCTCGGTGGGACAGGGGTATGGGATTAATGAAAAACTGTTTTTT. Translated: CASSVGQGYGINEKLFF.